The 30 T cell receptor beta chains given below trace back to one sample, sequenced in a study of T-cell memory formation after mild COVID-19 (dated by TCRdb to the early 2020s). Library preparation employed 5' RACE. The data were produced on an Illumina NovaSeq 6000. Using fastp at Q25 and MiXCR, TCRdb reprocessed the public reads and kept productive beta chains. Each record represents a unique CDR3 protein, reported with the most common genes and DNA among its rows. This sample holds some 130,000 distinct CDR3 sequences; over 15% were observed only once. Roughly 5% of the sample rests with the top ten. The source material was PBMCs or a T cell subset sorted from them (not recorded which). These receptors came from a man between 18 and 35 years old who had mild COVID-19 (a few samples of this study predate the infection). The sample titles of this study are shuffled in the database, so cell type and time point are left out; the donor was told from shared clones.

There are a few counts of this clonotype. The chain carries TRBV29-1 and TRBJ1-1; D call uncertain. Germline V gene data show CDR1 as SQVTM and CDR2 as ANQGSEA. V shed 6 bases and J shed 1 base, with 12 bases lying between them. CDR3 length: 13 residues. The CDR3 DNA follows: TGCAGCGTCTCGCCCTACAAGAACACTGAAGCTTTCTTT. It translates to CSVSPYKNTEAFF.

Here the CDR3 reads CASSFFGGEETQYF. CDR3 coding DNA: TGTGCCAGCAGTTTCTTCGGGGGGGAAGAGACCCAGTACTTC. The genes are TRBV12-3 or TRBV12-4 and TRBJ2-5, with 8 bases that match TRBD2. After removal of 3 bases from V and 3 bases from J, the junction contained 3 bases not matched to a gene. The CDR3 sequence is 14 residues long.

This clonotype was observed a few times. V usage is TRBV20-1 and J usage is TRBJ2-1; 10 nucleotides line up with TRBD2. Germline V gene sequence: CDR1 DFQATT, CDR2 SNEGSKA (reference sequence). V was pared by 1 base and J by 0 bases, with 6 bases of the junction left unmatched. The CDR3 runs to 17 residues. The DNA for the CDR3 is TGCAGTGCTAGAGTTAGCGGGGGGCCGGGCTCCTACAATGAGCAGTTCTTC. As protein: CSARVSGGPGSYNEQFF.

J is TRBJ1-2 and V is TRBV4-2; TRBD1 matches at 11 bases. The germline V gene has CDR1 LGHNA and CDR2 YNFKEQ. CDR3 length: 16 residues. Germline trimming cut 2 bases from V and 5 bases from J; bases unmatched to any gene: 7. CDR3 nucleotide sequence: TGTGCCAGCAGCCAAAACACGGGACAGGGGGAGTATGGCTACACCTTC. As protein: CASSQNTGQGEYGYTF.

This clonotype was detected only a few times. The chain couples TRBV5-1 to TRBJ2-3, with D tentatively TRBD2 (7 bases). The CDR3 spans 19 residues. Germline-derived CDR1 and CDR2 are SGHRS and YFSETQ. With 2 bases removed from V and 0 bases from J, the gap between germline ends came to 22 bases. The CDR3, as DNA: TGCGCCAGCAGCTTCAAAGTGCGGGCGGGGGCCTCTAGCACAGATACGCAGTATTTT. Translating it yields CASSFKVRAGASSTDTQYF. Full variable domain (missing parts from reference TRBV5-1 and TRBJ2-3): KAGVTQTPRYLIKTRGQQVTLSCSPISGHRSVSWYQQTPGQGLQFLFEYFSETQRNKGNFPGRFSGRQFSNSRSEMNVSTLELGDSALYLCASSFKVRAGASSTDTQYFGPGTRLTVL.

There are a few counts of this clonotype. V usage is TRBV4-2 and J usage is TRBJ2-1; 9 bases match TRBD1. CDR1 and CDR2 from the germline V gene are LGHNA and YNFKEQ. The V segment lost 0 bases and the J segment 0 bases; nucleotides outside the gene matches: 3. The CDR3 is 17 residues long. The CDR3 nucleotides are TGTGCCAGCAGCCAAGATGGGGGACAGGGCTCCTACAATGAGCAGTTCTTC. Its protein is CASSQDGGQGSYNEQFF.

The table lists this clonotype with a few counts. This sequence joins TRBV5-1 and TRBJ2-1; D remains unclear. Germline V gene lookup returns CDR1 SGHRS and CDR2 YFSETQ. CDR3 length: 11 residues. V was shortened by 6 bases and J by 4 bases, with 5 bases between the two germline ends. The CDR3 region is CASKVYNEQFF. DNA of the CDR3: TGCGCCAGCAAAGTTTACAATGAGCAGTTCTTC.

V is TRBV28 and J is TRBJ2-7; D might be TRBD2 (5 bases). Germline CDR1 reads MDHEN; CDR2 reads SYDVKM. Trimming stripped 6 bases from V and 2 bases from J, with 14 bases between. The CDR3 spans 14 residues. The CDR3 DNA follows: TGTGCCAGCAGGTCGGCAGGACTCGCCTACGAGCAGTACGTC. Its protein product is CASRSAGLAYEQYV.

This clonotype has more than one count but fewer than ten. The V and J genes are TRBV5-6 and TRBJ1-1; possibly TRBD1 for D (5 bases). Germline CDR1 SGHDT, CDR2 YYEEEE. The CDR3 sequence is 13 residues long. V lost 4 bases and J 4 bases, leaving 11 bases between the germline ends. CDR3 sequence reads: CASSQGAATEAFF. In DNA, the CDR3 is TGTGCCAGCAGCCAAGGGGCCGCCACTGAAGCTTTCTTT.

This clonotype was detected only a few times. This sequence joins TRBV5-1 and TRBJ2-2; possibly TRBD2 for D (6 bases). Trimming removed 0 bases from V and 7 bases from J, with 13 bases in between. Germline V gene sequence: CDR1 SGHRS, CDR2 YFSETQ. CDR3 length equals 15 residues. As DNA, the CDR3 is TGCGCCAGCAGCTTGGTGGCTAGCGTAGGCGGGGAGCTGTTTTTT. Translated: CASSLVASVGGELFF.

CDR3 nucleotide sequence: TGCGCCAGCAGCTTAGACACAGATACGCAGTATTTT. It yields the protein CASSLDTDTQYF. V is TRBV5-1 and J is TRBJ2-3; D is ambiguous. V was trimmed by 2 bases and J by 2 bases, leaving 3 bases between them. Germline loops: CDR1 SGHRS, CDR2 YFSETQ. The CDR3 spans 12 residues.

The chain links TRBV11-3 to TRBJ2-1; the D is unclear. V lost 1 base to trimming and J lost 10 bases, with 11 bases between them. The CDR3 extends over 13 amino acids. Germline loops: CDR1 SGHNT, CDR2 YENEEA. The CDR3 here is CASSLAPQREQFF. In nucleotides, the CDR3 is TGTGCCAGCAGCTTAGCACCGCAAAGGGAGCAGTTCTTC.

The V call is TRBV5-6, the J call TRBJ2-7; 9 positions agree with TRBD1. The CDR3 is made up of 15 amino acids. Trimming took 3 bases from V and 5 from J; bases not matched to a gene: 9. Germline V gene lookup returns CDR1 SGHDT and CDR2 YYEEEE. CDR3 nucleotide sequence: TGTGCCAGCAGCTGGGCCGGGACAGGGTCGGACGAGCAGTACTTC. Translation gives CASSWAGTGSDEQYF.

V usage is TRBV11-2 and J usage is TRBJ2-7; TRBD1 matches at 8 bases. Germline V lookup: CDR1 SGHAT, CDR2 FQNNGV. With V trimmed by 1 base and J by 4 bases, 3 bases remained unmatched. The CDR3 spans 14 residues. The CDR3 DNA sequence: TGTGCCAGCAGCTTAGCAGGGGGCAGTTACGAGCAGTACGTC. Its translation: CASSLAGGSYEQYV.

This clonotype was recorded at least ten times. This sequence joins TRBV2 and TRBJ2-1, with TRBD1 identical over 8 bases. The CDR3 has 15 amino acids. Per germline, CDR1 SNHLY and CDR2 FYNNEI. The J segment lost 4 bases and the V segment lost 4 bases, leaving 6 bases of the junction unmatched. The CDR3 DNA is TGTGCCAGCAGTGTGGACAGGGCGCTTTACAATGAGCAGTTCTTC. Its protein is CASSVDRALYNEQFF.

V gene TRBV4-3 combines with J gene TRBJ2-7, with D tentatively TRBD2 (6 bases). Trimming removed 0 bases at V and 3 bases at J, with 15 bases between. Germline lookup yields CDR1 LGHNA and CDR2 YSLEER. This CDR3 spans 16 amino acids. CDR3 bases: TGCGCCAGCAGCCAAGATTTGCTAGCGTGGGGCTACGAGCAGTACTTC. Residues: CASSQDLLAWGYEQYF.

V usage is TRBV5-1 and J usage is TRBJ1-2, with D unresolved. Germline loops: CDR1 SGHRS, CDR2 YFSETQ. The CDR3 is 13 amino acids. V lost 4 bases, J lost 8 bases, and 15 bases lay in between. CDR3 DNA sequence: TGCGCCAGCAGCCTCGGGCAGGTGGAAGGCTACACCTTC. Residues: CASSLGQVEGYTF.

There are a few counts of this clonotype. V gene TRBV10-3 combines with J gene TRBJ1-2; 8 bases map to TRBD1. With V trimmed by 6 bases and J by 4 bases, 7 bases remained unmatched. The germline CDR1 and CDR2 sequences are ENHRY and SYGVKD. The CDR3 contains 14 residues. The CDR3 protein is CAIRDREGAYGYTF. DNA for the CDR3: TGTGCCATCAGGGACAGGGAAGGGGCCTATGGCTACACCTTC.

This clonotype was recorded many times. The chain combines TRBV4-1 with TRBJ2-3; 9 bases map to TRBD2. Germline assignment: CDR1 MGHRA and CDR2 YSYEKL. V dropped 5 bases and J dropped 1; count of bases not matched to a gene: 4. This CDR3 region has 15 residues. The CDR3 DNA follows: TGCGCCAGCAGCGGGAGCGGGGGGCGCACAGATACGCAGTATTTT. Translated, it gives CASSGSGGRTDTQYF.

This clonotype was detected only a few times. The gene calls are TRBV4-2 and TRBJ2-7; D gene unclear. The germline gives CDR1 LGHNA, CDR2 YNFKEQ. With 3 bases removed from V and 0 bases from J, the gap between germline ends came to 12 bases. This CDR3 has 15 amino acids. The CDR3 bases are TGTGCCAGCAGCCAGGATAACAGAGCCTCCTACGAGCAGTACTTC. Its protein product is CASSQDNRASYEQYF.

This clonotype was detected ten times or more. This sequence joins TRBV3-1 and TRBJ1-5; no firm D call. There are 13 residues in the CDR3. V lost 0 bases and J lost 7, with 7 bases in between. Germline lookup yields CDR1 LGHDT and CDR2 YNNKEL (reference sequence). For the CDR3, the DNA is TGTGCCAGCAGCCAAGACATGATCCAGCCCCAGCATTTT. Residues: CASSQDMIQPQHF.

V and J are TRBV20-1 and TRBJ2-3; 9 positions match TRBD2. The germline gives CDR1 DFQATT, CDR2 SNEGSKA (reference sequence). The trim removed 1 base at V and 5 bases at J, leaving 10 bases unmatched. The CDR3 is made up of 16 amino acids. The CDR3 DNA follows: TGCAGTGCTAGAGTTGGAGGTAGCGGGGGAGTAGATACGCAGTATTTT. Its translation: CSARVGGSGGVDTQYF.

This clonotype was found many times. V and J are TRBV4-3 and TRBJ2-3; 9 bases map to TRBD2. V was pared by 1 base and J by 4 bases, with 9 bases of the junction left unmatched. The CDR3 loop spans 17 amino acids. Per germline, CDR1 LGHNA and CDR2 YSLEER. CDR3 sequence reads: CASSQGMGGGAPDTQYF. The CDR3 nucleotides are TGCGCCAGCAGCCAAGGGATGGGCGGGGGGGCCCCAGATACGCAGTATTTT.

A few counts support this clonotype. The chain is built from TRBV6-2 or TRBV6-3 and TRBJ2-7, with D possibly being TRBD1 (5 bases). Trimming cost V 2 bases and J 8 bases, with 19 bases left between them. This CDR3 spans 15 amino acids. In germline, CDR1 is MNHEY, CDR2 SVGEGT. Written as DNA, the CDR3 is TGTGCCAGCAGTTACATCCGGACACCAGACGTGAAGCAGTACTTC. Translation: CASSYIRTPDVKQYF.

This clonotype was picked up one time. CDR3 in DNA: TGTGCCACCAGCAGAGGGGGACAGGAGGCAAACTATGGCTACACCTTC. Encoded protein: CATSRGGQEANYGYTF. The chain links TRBV15 to TRBJ1-2; the match to TRBD1 covers 8 bases. V shed 1 base, J shed 2 bases, and the junction held 6 bases outside the gene matches. Germline V gene data show CDR1 as LNHNV and CDR2 as YYDKDF (reference sequence). The CDR3 covers 16 residues.

J is TRBJ2-2 and V is TRBV5-1; D unclear. Germline CDR1 reads SGHRS; CDR2 reads YFSETQ. This CDR3 spans 14 amino acids. The germline V and J ends were trimmed by 6 bases and 2 bases, with 11 bases remaining between them. This CDR3 reads CASTRQTNTGELFF. CDR3 nucleotides: TGCGCCAGCACCAGACAAACTAACACCGGGGAGCTGTTTTTT.

This clonotype has a handful of counts. The CDR3 coding sequence is TGCAGTGCTCGCCGGGACGTAAATAAGCAGTTCTTC. This encodes CSARRDVNKQFF. The rearrangement links TRBV20-1 to TRBJ2-1; D is tentatively TRBD1 or TRBD2 (5 bases each). Trimming left V 5 bases short and J 11 bases short, with 16 bases between. The length of the CDR3 is 12 residues. Per germline, CDR1 DFQATT and CDR2 SNEGSKA (reference sequence).

The chain employs TRBV12-3 or TRBV12-4 and TRBJ2-1; the match to TRBD1 covers 9 bases. V dropped 6 bases and J dropped 10; count of bases not matched to a gene: 7. This CDR3 contains 13 residues. CDR3 DNA: TGTGCCAGCAGGGCCACAGGGGGCAACGAGCAGTTCTTC. Protein product: CASRATGGNEQFF.

In this sample, this clonotype turned up a few times. CDR3 nucleotides: TGTGCCAGCAGCTTTTACAGCTTGAACACTGAAGCTTTCTTT. Its protein is CASSFYSLNTEAFF. V usage is TRBV7-2 and J usage is TRBJ1-1; D not certain. The CDR3 has 14 amino acids. V lost 3 bases to trimming and J lost 0 bases, with 8 bases between them. The germline CDR1 and CDR2 sequences are SGHTA and FQGNSA. The full variable domain, its missing parts supplied by reference TRBV7-2 and TRBJ1-1, is GAGVSQSPSNKVTEKGKDVELRCDPISGHTALYWYRQSLGQGLEFLIYFQGNSAPDKSGLPSDRFSAERTGGSVSTLTIQRTQQEDSAVYLCASSFYSLNTEAFFGQGTRLTVV.

This clonotype was picked up a small number of times. The V call is TRBV6-5, the J call TRBJ2-2, with 10 positions matching TRBD1. CDR1 and CDR2 (germline): MNHEY, SVGAGI. CDR3 length equals 14 residues. Unmatched junction bases numbered 3, after V lost 8 bases and J lost 3 bases. DNA for the CDR3: TGTGCCAGCGGGGACAGGGGTGACACCGGGGAGCTGTTTTTT. Protein: CASGDRGDTGELFF.